This record concerns one T cell receptor beta chain sequence. The antigen remains unidentified. A much larger clonotype is one base distant, so this may be a read error. TCR beta cDNA was reverse-transcribed from roughly 520 ng of total RNA. The reaction used a constant-region primer and ProtoScript II reverse transcriptase. Researchers made the TCR beta libraries by running three nested multiplex PCR rounds with slightly modified ARM-PCR. The two initial PCR rounds, approximately 10 cycles each, used TRBV1-TRBV30 forward and C-beta reverse primers. TCRdb recomputed calls from the multiplex PCR reads with MiXCR, one row per CDR3 protein. Among about 200,000 distinct CDR3 sequences listed, around three fifths were seen once. Germline V lookup: CDR1 SGHTS, CDR2 YDEGEE. V was pared by 0 bases and J by 3 bases, with 13 bases between. This CDR3 has 15 residues. RNA isolated from unsorted whole blood supplied the blood RNA, with germline DNA also extracted.

The sample is drawn from a study of tumor-infiltrating lymphocytes in primary liver carcinoma. Study summary: Tumors were stage T1-T3 N0M0, 4.2 to 10 cm across.

Study-wide results and limits: Relative to blood, tumors carried a significantly larger fraction of the repertoire in their top 250 clones (p = 0.039).

The source is a woman aged 60-70 years with primary liver carcinoma and hepatitis B virus infection. The specimen sequenced was peripheral blood. The chain is built from TRBV5-8 and TRBJ2-7; possibly TRBD1 for D (7 bases). CDR3 sequence reads: CASSLGQGLDYEQYF. For the CDR3, the DNA is TGTGCCAGCAGCTTGGGACAGGGACTTGACTACGAGCAGTACTTC.